These 8 T cell receptor beta chains came from one sample sequenced in a study of human T cells and chemical hapten exposure. TCRdb analysed the RACE reads with MiXCR anew, one entry per CDR3 protein. The table has 75,000 to 100,000 distinct CDR3 sequences, about an eighth seen once. Documented time point: patch test 1, 2 weeks after DPC sensitization. This sample's treatment: therapeutic diphenylcyclopropenone sensitization with weekly scalp DPC. The input for sequencing was whole blood, taken in connection with sensitization to the hapten diphenylcyclopropenone (DPC). These receptors were taken from a woman aged 40-49 years with alopecia areata. Some clones in this sample may be carry-over from other donors' samples.

V is TRBV6-2 or TRBV6-3 and J is TRBJ1-5; 9 bases fit TRBD1. The junction had 11 bases not matched to a gene; V was cut back by 4 bases and J by 7 bases. The CDR3 consists of 16 residues. The V gene's germline CDR1 is MNHEY and CDR2 SVGEGT. This CDR3 is CASSWGTGLVRQPQHF. In nucleotides, the CDR3 is TGTGCCAGCAGTTGGGGGACAGGGTTAGTCCGACAGCCCCAGCATTTT.

The CDR3 protein is CASSLALIYTRTQYF. CDR3 coding DNA: TGTGCCAGCAGCTTAGCGCTAATTTACACCCGTACGCAGTATTTT. V is TRBV7-2 and J is TRBJ2-3; no reliable D call. V was trimmed by 0 bases and J by 8 bases, leaving 15 bases between them. CDR3 length: 15 residues. Germline-derived CDR1 and CDR2 are SGHTA and FQGNSA.

This chain uses TRBV7-2 with TRBJ1-1, with D uncertain. Trimming cost V 5 bases and J 0 bases, with 7 bases left between them. This CDR3 is built from 13 residues. Germline values: CDR1 SGHTA, CDR2 FQGNSA. The DNA for the CDR3 is TGTGCCAGCAGCAAGGGTTTGAACACTGAAGCTTTCTTT. Translation: CASSKGLNTEAFF.

This clonotype showed up just a few times. CDR3: CASSTPREKLFF. In nucleotides, the CDR3 is TGTGCCAGCTCTACGCCTAGGGAAAAACTGTTTTTT. This rearrangement joins TRBV18 to TRBJ1-4; D call uncertain. The CDR3 loop spans 12 amino acids. Germline CDR1 and CDR2: KGHSH and LQKENI. The V end was cut by 6 bases, the J end by 8 bases, with 10 bases between. Complete variable domain (other parts from reference TRBV18 and TRBJ1-4): NAGVMQNPRHLVRRRGQEARLRCSPMKGHSHVYWYRQLPEEGLKFMVYLQKENIIDESGMPKERFSAEFPKEGPSILRIQQVVRGDSAAYFCASSTPREKLFFGSGTQLSVL.

The table lists this clonotype with many counts. This chain joins TRBV28 and TRBJ2-7; D may be TRBD1 (5 bases). The germline CDR1 and CDR2 sequences are MDHEN and SYDVKM. V lost 5 bases and J 4 bases, leaving 12 bases between the germline ends. This CDR3 is built from 13 residues. The CDR3 DNA sequence: TGTGCCAGCAGTCAACGAAGGGGATACGAGCAGTACTTC. Protein sequence: CASSQRRGYEQYF.

This clonotype was seen a few times. The chain couples TRBV7-6 to TRBJ2-1, with 11 bases lining up with TRBD2. V shed 4 bases and J 0 bases; nucleotides not matched to a gene: 14. The CDR3 length is 20 residues. Looked up from germline, CDR1 is SGHVS and CDR2 is FNYEAQ. CDR3 coding DNA: TGTGCCAGCAGCTCCCCGCAGACTAGCGGGACTGTAACCTCCTACAATGAGCAGTTCTTC. Protein: CASSSPQTSGTVTSYNEQFF.

In its sample, this clonotype was seen a few times. A read error may produce the germline difference seen at one junction end. The chain employs TRBV4-2 and TRBJ2-4; 8 positions agree with TRBD1. Looked up from germline, CDR1 is LGHNA and CDR2 is YNFKEQ. CDR3 length: 17 amino acids. This CDR3 is CVSSQVPGGAAKNIQYF. The CDR3 nucleotides are TGTGTCAGCAGCCAAGTCCCAGGGGGCGCGGCCAAAAACATTCAGTACTTC.

This clonotype was observed at least ten times. J is TRBJ2-3 and V is TRBV27; TRBD1 aligns across 10 bases. Trimming cost V 5 bases and J 0 bases; bases outside gene matches: 8. The CDR3 contains 17 residues. CDR1 MNHEY and CDR2 SMNVEV come from the germline V gene (reference sequence). CDR3: CASSSRDRGSSTDTQYF. CDR3 in DNA: TGTGCCAGCAGTAGCCGGGACAGGGGTTCTAGCACAGATACGCAGTATTTT.